The sequence of this T cell receptor beta chain was determined in a study of early T cells in non-severe SARS-CoV-2 infection (dated by TCRdb to the early 2020s). As for the study more broadly: TCR sequencing used bulk RNA from unsorted whole blood, so alpha and beta chains could not be paired.

Libraries were constructed by 5' RACE. Sequencer: NextSeq 500. In the TCR library protocol, unique molecular identifiers were attached to individual cDNA molecules to correct for PCR bias and sequencing error. Sequencing covered both TCR alpha and beta chains, and within each sample the abundances of alpha and beta sequences were tightly co-correlated. The authors processed their data as follows. Decombinator V4 was used to annotate the V gene, J gene and CDR3 of the TCR sequences. TCRs were defined as expanded if a significant change between any two time points was detected under a Poisson model with p below 0.0001. TCR abundances were normalised to the total number of TCRs sequenced in each sample and reported as counts per million. TRAV1-2 paired with TRAJ12, TRAJ20 or TRAJ33 defined MAIT TCRs, while TRAV10 paired with TRAJ18 defined iNKT TCRs. VDJdb, accessed on 1 November 2021, was searched for TCRs annotated for CMV, EBV and SARS-CoV-2, and TCRs annotated for more than one antigen were excluded. TCRdb took the public reads, trimmed them with fastp at Q25, ran MiXCR for clone calling and kept in-frame beta chains. For every CDR3 protein sequence, its rows merge into one entry that carries the most common genes and DNA. The V and J calls shown here were made by TCRdb, not taken from the authors' results. For this sample there are 97,000 or so distinct CDR3 sequences; about 12% appear just once. Clones ranked in the top ten supply about 6% of the sample.

CDR1 KGHSH and CDR2 LQKENI were looked up in the germline V gene. V and J are trimmed by 6 bases and 6 bases, and the gene matches miss 13 bases of the junction. The CDR3 starts with the cysteine, ends with the phenylalanine, and has 15 residues. Only the CDR3 part of the read is kept: 45 bases, read in frame from the first base. This clonotype has only a few counts. Its antigen is unknown. No base quality information exists; no much larger clone differs at one position. A case-control design nested within a healthcare worker cohort in London, UK, was used, with weekly nasopharyngeal swab PCR tests and blood sampling performed. Healthcare workers were recruited between 23 and 31 March 2020, during the week of the UK lockdown, and were followed weekly for up to roughly 15 weeks. The study at large found these results: VDJdb matching was skewed toward anti-spike CD8 responses and likely underestimated virus-specific expansions, missing private and CD4 specificities.

Material for sequencing was whole blood. Rearrangement joined TRBV18 to TRBJ2-7; 8 bases in the junction line up with TRBD2. This clonotype was sampled from an adult who was a healthcare worker with PCR-confirmed SARS-CoV-2 infection or an uninfected control (not recorded which). CDR3 protein: CASSPPGTRSGEQYF. The DNA is TGTGCCAGCTCTCCTCCCGGGACTAGATCGGGCGAGCAGTACTTC.